The 5 T cell receptor beta chains presented below share a single source sample, sequenced in a study of T-cell reconstitution after alpha-beta-depleted transplantation in children. A TCRbeta library incorporating unique molecular identifiers was prepared. TCRdb called the PCR reads again in MiXCR, with one record for every CDR3 protein. This table has 300,000 or so distinct CDR3 sequences, approximately 23% appearing once. The specimen comprised PBMCs, mostly from graft donor cells, sampled 180 days after TCRalphabeta/CD19-depleted stem cell transplant. The receptors here all came from a male patient aged 10 to 17 who had a stem cell transplant for acute lymphoblastic leukemia, so the T cells may come from the graft donor.

This clonotype was seen a handful of times. This chain uses TRBV27 with TRBJ2-5; 12 bases match TRBD2. The CDR3 spans 15 residues. Per the germline V gene, CDR1 is MNHEY and CDR2 is SMNVEV (reference sequence). V lost 2 bases to trimming and J lost 4 bases; unmatched junction nucleotides: 2. The CDR3 DNA reads as TGTGCCAGCAGTTTACTGACTAGCGGGAGAGAGACCCAGTACTTC. Amino acid sequence: CASSLLTSGRETQYF.

The V call is TRBV12-3 or TRBV12-4, the J call TRBJ2-3; weak D call: TRBD2 (6 bases). V was pared by 4 bases and J by 11 bases, with 19 bases between. The CDR3 loop spans 14 amino acids. CDR3 loop: CASSSDYLSSWQYF. The CDR3 region has the DNA TGTGCCAGCAGTTCGGACTACCTCTCCAGTTGGCAGTATTTT.

The chain combines TRBV2 with TRBJ2-1; TRBD2 matches 8 bases. Germline V gene sequence: CDR1 SNHLY, CDR2 FYNNEI. The V and J ends lost 6 bases and 1 base, in that order; junction bases with no gene match: 8. CDR3 length equals 16 residues. The CDR3 loop is CASSPFSGVSYNEQFF. The CDR3 DNA sequence: TGTGCCAGCAGCCCATTTAGCGGGGTTTCCTACAATGAGCAGTTCTTC. The entire variable domain, with the rest obtained from reference TRBV2 and TRBJ2-1, is as follows: EPEVTQTPSHQVTQMGQEVILRCVPISNHLYFYWYRQILGQKVEFLVSFYNNEISEKSEIFDDQFSVERPDGSNFTLKIRSTKLEDSAMYFCASSPFSGVSYNEQFFGPGTRLTVL.

This clonotype showed up just a few times. This chain connects TRBV18 to TRBJ2-7; a weak D match, TRBD2 (5 bases). Per the germline V gene, CDR1 is KGHSH and CDR2 is LQKENI. Trimming removed 1 base from V and 7 bases from J, with 11 bases in between. The CDR3 runs to 13 residues. The DNA of the CDR3 is TGTGCCAGCTCACCACTGGACGGCGGGGAGCAGTACTTC. It translates to CASSPLDGGEQYF.

The genes are TRBV12-3 or TRBV12-4 and TRBJ2-4; 10 positions match TRBD2. The CDR3 loop spans 16 amino acids. After removal of 6 bases from V and 8 bases from J, the junction contained 13 bases not matched to a gene. The CDR3 region has the DNA TGTGCCAGCAGCCCAAATCGCCCTAGCGGGAGACACATTCAGTACTTC. This translates into CASSPNRPSGRHIQYF.